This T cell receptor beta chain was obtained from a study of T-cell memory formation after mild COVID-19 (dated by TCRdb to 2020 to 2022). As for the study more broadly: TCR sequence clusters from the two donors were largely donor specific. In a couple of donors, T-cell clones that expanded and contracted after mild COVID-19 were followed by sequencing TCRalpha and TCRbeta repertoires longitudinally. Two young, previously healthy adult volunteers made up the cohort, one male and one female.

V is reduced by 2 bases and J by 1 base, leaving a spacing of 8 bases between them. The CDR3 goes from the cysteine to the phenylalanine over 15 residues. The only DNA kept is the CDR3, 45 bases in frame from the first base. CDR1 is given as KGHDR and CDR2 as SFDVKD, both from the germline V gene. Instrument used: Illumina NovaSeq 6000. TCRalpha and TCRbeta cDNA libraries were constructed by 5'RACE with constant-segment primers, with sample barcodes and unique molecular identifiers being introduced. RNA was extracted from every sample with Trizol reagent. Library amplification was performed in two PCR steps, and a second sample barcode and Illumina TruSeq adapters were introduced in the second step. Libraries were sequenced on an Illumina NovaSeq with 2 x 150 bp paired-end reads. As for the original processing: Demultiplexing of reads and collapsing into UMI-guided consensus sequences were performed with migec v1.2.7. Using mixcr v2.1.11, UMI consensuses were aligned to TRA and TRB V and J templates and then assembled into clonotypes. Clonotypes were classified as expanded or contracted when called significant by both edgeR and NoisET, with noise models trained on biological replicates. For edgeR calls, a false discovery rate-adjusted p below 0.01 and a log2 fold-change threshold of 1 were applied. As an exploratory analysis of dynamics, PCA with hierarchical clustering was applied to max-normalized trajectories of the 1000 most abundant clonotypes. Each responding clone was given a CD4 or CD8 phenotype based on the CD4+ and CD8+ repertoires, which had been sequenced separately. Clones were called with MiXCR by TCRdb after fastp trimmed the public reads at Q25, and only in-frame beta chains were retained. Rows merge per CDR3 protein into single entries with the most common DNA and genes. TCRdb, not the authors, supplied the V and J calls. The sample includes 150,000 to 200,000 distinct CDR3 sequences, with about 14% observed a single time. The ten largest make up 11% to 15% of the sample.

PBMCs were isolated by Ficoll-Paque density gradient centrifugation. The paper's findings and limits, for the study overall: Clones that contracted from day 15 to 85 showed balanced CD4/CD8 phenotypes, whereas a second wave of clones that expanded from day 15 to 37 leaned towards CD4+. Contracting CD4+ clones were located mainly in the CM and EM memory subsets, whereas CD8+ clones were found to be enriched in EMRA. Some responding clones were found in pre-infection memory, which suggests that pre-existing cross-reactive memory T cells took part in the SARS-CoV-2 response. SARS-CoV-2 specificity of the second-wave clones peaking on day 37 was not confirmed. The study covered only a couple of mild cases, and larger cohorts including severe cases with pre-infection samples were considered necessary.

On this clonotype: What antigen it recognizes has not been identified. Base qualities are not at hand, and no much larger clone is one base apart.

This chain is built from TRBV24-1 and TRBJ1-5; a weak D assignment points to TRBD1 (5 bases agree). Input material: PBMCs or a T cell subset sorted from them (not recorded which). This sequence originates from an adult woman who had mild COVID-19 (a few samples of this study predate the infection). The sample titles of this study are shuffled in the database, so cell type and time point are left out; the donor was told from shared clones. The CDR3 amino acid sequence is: CATSDSGTSNQPQHF. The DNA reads TGTGCCACCAGTGATTCCGGGACGAGCAATCAGCCCCAGCATTTT.